The clone carrying this T cell receptor beta chain has only a few counts. Its specificity is unknown. Measured with immunoSEQ multiplex PCR; TCRdb has only the in-frame clones, and not every one. The sample gives approximately 12,000 clones, over 85% of which show up once; 3% to 4% is in the top ten. This sample was included in a study of blood T cell dynamics during melanoma immunotherapy. Specified time point: pre-treatment baseline. Study-level points and caveats: Unlike progressors, later disease-control patients had W3 repertoires gaining clonality or diversity.

The sequences come from blood, collected from a patient treated with checkpoint blockade. This TCR was sampled from a human donor with melanoma.

The CDR3 nucleotides are TGTGCCAGTAGTCTCGGGACAGGTCCCCTCTACGAGCAGTACTTC. Residues: CASSLGTGPLYEQYF. The rearrangement links TRBV19 to TRBJ2-7; 8 bases match TRBD1. The germline CDR1 and CDR2 sequences are LNHDA and SQIVND (reference sequence). V was clipped by 5 bases and J by 3 bases; unmatched bases: 9. There are 15 residues in the CDR3.